Presented here are 28 T cell receptor beta chains from one specimen sequenced in a study of cytomegalovirus exposure and HLA in healthy donors. Sequencing used immunoSEQ multiplex PCR; TCRdb keeps in-frame clones, though not all of them. The profile covers some 90,000 clones, with about 96% appearing a single time and over 0.7% taken by the ten largest. Sequences were obtained from PBMCs. The origin of the receptors is a man aged 18 to 29 in good health and CMV-seronegative.

This sequence joins TRBV6-5 and TRBJ1-2; 7 bases match TRBD1. The junction had 5 bases not matched to a gene; V was cut back by 4 bases and J by 6 bases. The germline gives CDR1 MNHEY, CDR2 SVGAGI. CDR3 size: 13 residues. The CDR3 bases are TGTGCCAGCAGTTTCGACAGGGCCCATGGCTACACCTTC. It codes for CASSFDRAHGYTF.

This rearrangement joins TRBV5-1 to TRBJ2-3; TRBD1 agrees at 9 bases. CDR3 length: 15 amino acids. Trimming at V came to 6 bases and at J to 5 bases, leaving 10 bases not matched to a gene. Germline CDR1 reads SGHRS; CDR2 reads YFSETQ. DNA of the CDR3: TGCGCCAGCAAGGGACAGGGTTTGACTTTAGATACGCAGTATTTT. Translated, it gives CASKGQGLTLDTQYF.

The chain combines TRBV12-5 with TRBJ2-5, with TRBD2 as a possible D gene (7 bases). Germline assignment: CDR1 LGHNT and CDR2 FRNRAP. V was shortened by 7 bases and J by 5 bases, with 17 bases between the two germline ends. The CDR3 runs to 14 residues. The CDR3 bases are TGTGCTAGTGCCCTATTCGGGGGGCCGGAGACCCAGTACTTC. Protein: CASALFGGPETQYF.

The chain employs TRBV6-6 and TRBJ1-5; no clear D gene. Germline loops: CDR1 MNHNY, CDR2 SVGAGI (reference sequence). Trimming pared 0 bases from V and 4 bases from J, leaving 4 bases between. The CDR3 sequence is 13 residues long. CDR3 residues: CASSYSENQPQHF. CDR3 sequence (DNA): TGTGCCAGCAGTTACTCGGAGAATCAGCCCCAGCATTTT.

This chain connects TRBV15 to TRBJ2-7; no firm D call. CDR3 size: 13 residues. Per the germline V gene, CDR1 is LNHNV and CDR2 is YYDKDF (reference sequence). Trimming cost V 3 bases and J 3 bases, with 9 bases left between them. CDR3 sequence reads: CATSSEWGYEQYV. CDR3 coding DNA: TGTGCCACCAGCAGTGAATGGGGCTACGAGCAGTACGTC.

The J gene is TRBJ2-1, the V gene TRBV2; D may be TRBD2 (5 bases). Trimming stripped 7 bases from V and 6 bases from J, with 22 bases between. Germline assignment: CDR1 SNHLY and CDR2 FYNNEI. The CDR3 sequence is 16 residues long. The CDR3 sequence is CASKGSKRTLSNEQFF. As DNA, the CDR3 is TGTGCCAGCAAGGGTTCTAAGCGGACTCTAAGCAATGAGCAGTTCTTC.

This chain connects TRBV28 to TRBJ1-5; TRBD1 matches 9 bases. CDR3 length: 15 residues. Trimming at V came to 6 bases and at J to 4 bases, leaving 7 bases not matched to a gene. Per the germline V gene, CDR1 is MDHEN and CDR2 is SYDVKM. The CDR3 region is CASRRTGDLNQPQHF. The CDR3 nucleotides are TGTGCCAGCAGACGGACAGGGGACCTAAATCAGCCCCAGCATTTT.

The chain employs TRBV4-1 and TRBJ2-1, with D perhaps TRBD1 (5 bases). Trimming left V 1 base short and J 4 bases short, with 14 bases between. The length of the CDR3 is 16 residues. CDR1 and CDR2 from the germline V gene are MGHRA and YSYEKL. As DNA, the CDR3 is TGCGCCAGCAGCCAAGCAATCTGGGGCGGATACAATGAGCAGTTCTTC. Amino acid sequence: CASSQAIWGGYNEQFF.

The count of this clone is one. The chain links TRBV5-1 to TRBJ2-7; 10 positions agree with TRBD2. V dropped 4 bases and J dropped 5; count of bases not matched to a gene: 21. Germline values: CDR1 SGHRS, CDR2 YFSETQ. The CDR3 covers 19 residues. CDR3 sequence: CASSPNETAGGPLGDEQYV. DNA of the CDR3: TGCGCCAGCAGCCCTAACGAAACAGCGGGAGGGCCATTAGGCGACGAGCAGTACGTC.

The chain's CDR3 is CASSQDWGHQYYNSPLHF. The CDR3 DNA is TGCGCCAGCAGCCAAGATTGGGGACACCAATACTATAATTCACCCCTCCACTTT. The chain employs TRBV4-3 and TRBJ1-6, with D perhaps TRBD1 (6 bases). Germline V gene sequence: CDR1 LGHNA, CDR2 YSLEER. The length of the CDR3 is 18 residues. V was cut by 0 bases and J by 3 bases, with 15 bases left in between.

The genes are TRBV19 and TRBJ2-2, with a tentative D call TRBD1 (6 bases). The V gene's germline CDR1 is LNHDA and CDR2 SQIVND (reference sequence). This CDR3 region has 15 residues. Trimming took off 3 bases at V and 2 bases at J, with 10 bases between the two ends. Here the CDR3 reads CASSIGTTNTGELFF. The CDR3 DNA reads as TGTGCCAGTAGTATTGGGACAACCAACACCGGGGAGCTGTTTTTT.

V is TRBV6-1 and J is TRBJ1-4; D is perhaps TRBD1 (5 bases). There are 15 residues in the CDR3. Trimming removed 3 bases at V and 2 bases at J, with 10 bases between. CDR1 is MNHNS, CDR2 SASEGT, per germline. CDR3: CASSDTGMTNEKLFF. The CDR3 region has the DNA TGTGCCAGCAGTGACACAGGCATGACTAATGAAAAACTGTTTTTT.

The chain has TRBV27 and TRBJ2-6, with D tentatively TRBD1 (6 bases). Germline assignment: CDR1 MNHEY and CDR2 SMNVEV (reference sequence). Between the trimmed V and J ends, which lost 5 bases and 5 bases, there was a span of 22 bases. The CDR3 totals 18 residues. The CDR3 reads CASSPRQEPGIWANVLTF. DNA for the CDR3: TGTGCCAGCAGTCCCCGACAGGAACCGGGCATCTGGGCCAACGTCCTGACTTTC. Based on the CDR3 plus reference TRBV27 and TRBJ2-6, the full variable domain is EAQVTQNPRYLITVTGKKLTVTCSQNMNHEYMSWYRQDPGLGLRQIYYSMNVEVTDKGDVPEGYKVSRKEKRNFPLILESPSPNQTSLYFCASSPRQEPGIWANVLTFGAGSRLTVL.

The J gene is TRBJ2-1, the V gene TRBV4-1, with TRBD2 identical over 14 bases. This CDR3 is 19 amino acids long. The V and J ends lost 0 bases and 10 bases, in that order; junction bases with no gene match: 14. The germline gives CDR1 MGHRA, CDR2 YSYEKL. The chain's CDR3 is CASSQEVLPGLAGGGEQFF. The CDR3 bases are TGCGCCAGCAGCCAAGAAGTGCTACCCGGACTAGCGGGAGGAGGCGAGCAGTTCTTC.

The rearrangement uses TRBV27 and TRBJ1-2, with D tentatively TRBD1 (6 bases). Germline lookup yields CDR1 MNHEY and CDR2 SMNVEV (reference sequence). V gave up 1 base and J gave up 3 bases, with 9 bases separating them. The CDR3 covers 14 residues. In DNA form, the CDR3 reads TGTGCCAGCAGTTTATGGGCAGGGGACTATGGCTACACCTTC. Its protein is CASSLWAGDYGYTF.

The V and J genes are TRBV28 and TRBJ2-7; 8 bases agree with TRBD2. CDR3 length equals 15 residues. In germline, CDR1 is MDHEN, CDR2 SYDVKM. Losses at the gene ends were 3 bases for V and 3 bases for J; bases not matched to a gene: 7. The CDR3, as DNA: TGTGCCAGCAGTTTTAAAGGACTAGCAGACTACGAGCAGTACTTC. Translating it yields CASSFKGLADYEQYF. The full variable domain, completed using reference TRBV28 and TRBJ2-7, is DVKVTQSSRYLVKRTGEKVFLECVQDMDHENMFWYRQDPGLGLRLIYFSYDVKMKEKGDIPEGYSVSREKKERFSLILESASTNQTSMYLCASSFKGLADYEQYFGPGTRLTVT.

This clone was found once. This sequence joins TRBV27 and TRBJ1-4; the match to TRBD1 covers 8 bases. V shed 7 bases, J shed 13 bases, and the junction held 5 bases outside the gene matches. Germline CDR1 is MNHEY and CDR2 is SMNVEV (reference sequence). The CDR3 is made up of 11 amino acids. CDR3 loop: CASMDRDRLFF. The CDR3 region has the DNA TGTGCCAGCATGGACAGGGACAGACTGTTTTTT.

The V gene is TRBV28, the J gene TRBJ2-1, with D perhaps matching TRBD1 (5 bases). The V end lost 4 bases, the J end lost 7 bases, and 17 bases lay between the germline ends. Germline V gene lookup returns CDR1 MDHEN and CDR2 SYDVKM. This CDR3 has 15 residues. The CDR3 loop is CASSSQNRFGNEQFF. The CDR3 nucleotides are TGTGCCAGCAGTTCGCAAAACAGGTTTGGTAATGAGCAGTTCTTC.

The CDR3 coding sequence is TGCGCCAGCAGCCAAGGGACTCCTGAGCAGTTCTTC. Translating gives CASSQGTPEQFF. The chain employs TRBV4-1 and TRBJ2-1, with D possibly being TRBD2 (5 bases). The V and J ends lost 1 base and 9 bases respectively, with 7 bases between them. The CDR3 has 12 amino acids. Germline CDR1 MGHRA, CDR2 YSYEKL.

This chain links TRBV30 with TRBJ2-7; 7 nucleotides line up with TRBD2. Germline CDR1 GTSNPN, CDR2 SVGIG (reference sequence). CDR3 length: 15 residues. Unmatched junction bases numbered 11, after V lost 4 bases and J lost 2 bases. The CDR3 sequence: CAWTVPLGRAYEQYF. The CDR3, as DNA: TGTGCCTGGACCGTTCCCCTAGGGAGGGCCTACGAGCAGTACTTC. Filled out from reference TRBV30 and TRBJ2-7, the complete variable domain reads SQTIHQWPATLVQPVGSPLSLECTVEGTSNPNLYWYRQAAGRGLQLLFYSVGIGQISSEVPQNLSASRPQDRQFILSSKKLLLSDSGFYLCAWTVPLGRAYEQYFGPGTRLTVT.

The chain employs TRBV6-6 and TRBJ2-7, with 8 bases fitting TRBD1. J lost 4 bases, V lost 7 bases, and 6 bases had no gene match. Germline V gene data show CDR1 as MNHNY and CDR2 as SVGAGI (reference sequence). The CDR3 covers 13 residues. The CDR3 nucleotides read TGTGCCAGCACCGACAGGGGAGGATACGAGCAGTACTTC. As protein: CASTDRGGYEQYF.

This chain links TRBV27 with TRBJ1-5; tentatively, D is TRBD1 (6 bases). Germline V gene lookup returns CDR1 MNHEY and CDR2 SMNVEV (reference sequence). The CDR3 runs 18 residues. V lost 1 base and J lost 0, with 16 bases in between. CDR3: CASSLFPRGANSNQPQHF. CDR3 nucleotides: TGTGCCAGCAGTTTATTTCCCCGGGGGGCGAATAGCAATCAGCCCCAGCATTTT.

This clone is a singleton in its sample. The genes are TRBV7-2 and TRBJ2-7; D may correspond to TRBD1 or TRBD2 (6 bases each). Trimming cost V 8 bases and J 7 bases, with 12 bases left between them. The CDR3 is 11 residues long. Germline V lookup: CDR1 SGHTA, CDR2 FQGNSA. This chain's CDR3 is CASGRGGEQYV. CDR3 DNA: TGTGCCAGCGGCAGAGGGGGGGAGCAGTACGTC.

The chain is built from TRBV5-1 and TRBJ1-4; D uncertain. V lost 3 bases and J 5 bases, leaving 17 bases between the germline ends. Germline lookup yields CDR1 SGHRS and CDR2 YFSETQ. The CDR3 runs to 16 residues. The CDR3 region is CASSSDKSPTNEKLFF. For the CDR3, the DNA is TGCGCCAGCAGCTCCGACAAATCCCCTACCAATGAAAAACTGTTTTTT.

The chain recombines TRBV5-1 with TRBJ2-5, with 7 nucleotides matching TRBD2. Trimming cost V 3 bases and J 3 bases; bases outside gene matches: 2. Germline V gene data show CDR1 as SGHRS and CDR2 as YFSETQ. The CDR3 length is 13 residues. The CDR3 sequence: CASSWGGEETQYF. The CDR3 nucleotides are TGCGCCAGCAGCTGGGGGGGGGAAGAGACCCAGTACTTC.

This sequence joins TRBV9 and TRBJ2-5; 8 nucleotides align to TRBD2. The germline gives CDR1 SGDLS, CDR2 YYNGEE. Germline trimming cut 4 bases from V and 4 bases from J; bases unmatched to any gene: 12. The CDR3 covers 16 residues. For the CDR3, the DNA is TGTGCCAGCAGCTCCCAGCCGGGACTAGGGCCAGAGACCCAGTACTTC. Translating gives CASSSQPGLGPETQYF.

The J gene is TRBJ2-6, the V gene TRBV27; TRBD1 matches at 12 bases. The CDR3 sequence is 17 residues long. The germline V gene encodes CDR1 MNHEY and CDR2 SMNVEV (reference sequence). Germline trimming cut 5 bases from V and 2 bases from J; bases unmatched to any gene: 4. The CDR3 DNA reads TGTGCCAGCAGTCGGGGACAGGGGGCGACTGGGGCCAACGTCCTGACTTTC. This encodes CASSRGQGATGANVLTF. Looking up the rest from reference TRBV27 and TRBJ2-6 gives the full variable domain: EAQVTQNPRYLITVTGKKLTVTCSQNMNHEYMSWYRQDPGLGLRQIYYSMNVEVTDKGDVPEGYKVSRKEKRNFPLILESPSPNQTSLYFCASSRGQGATGANVLTFGAGSRLTVL.

This clone has just one count. The chain combines TRBV19 with TRBJ2-7; TRBD1 is a possible D gene (5 bases). The germline V and J ends were trimmed by 6 bases and 4 bases, with 13 bases remaining between them. The germline V gene encodes CDR1 LNHDA and CDR2 SQIVND (reference sequence). The CDR3 is made up of 13 amino acids. CDR3 sequence reads: CASRRRVSYEQYV. The CDR3 nucleotides are TGTGCCAGTAGGCGCAGGGTTTCGTACGAGCAGTACGTC.